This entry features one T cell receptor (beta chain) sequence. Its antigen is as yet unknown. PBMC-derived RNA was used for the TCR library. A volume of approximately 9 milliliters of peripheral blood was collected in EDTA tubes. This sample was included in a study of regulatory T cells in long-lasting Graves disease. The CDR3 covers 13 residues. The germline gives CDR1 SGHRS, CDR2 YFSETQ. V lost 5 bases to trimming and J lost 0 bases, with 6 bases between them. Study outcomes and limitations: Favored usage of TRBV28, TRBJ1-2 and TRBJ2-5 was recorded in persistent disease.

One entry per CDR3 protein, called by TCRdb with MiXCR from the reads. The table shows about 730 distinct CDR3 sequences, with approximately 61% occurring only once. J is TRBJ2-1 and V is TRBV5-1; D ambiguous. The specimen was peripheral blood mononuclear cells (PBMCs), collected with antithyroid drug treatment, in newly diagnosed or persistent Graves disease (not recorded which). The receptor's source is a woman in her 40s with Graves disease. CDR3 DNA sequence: TGCGCCAGCAGACTCAGCTCCTACAATGAGCAGTTCTTC. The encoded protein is CASRLSSYNEQFF.